This TCR beta chain came from a study of beta chain features in type 1 diabetes. Overall study: Healthy donors and patients showed comparable age, gender and cell yields. General study findings and limits: VDJ junctions from patients with type 1 diabetes contained fewer insertions and more deletions. Any role of HLA type in TCRB rearrangement remained unresolved here.

This clone was recorded a few times. Its antigen is still unknown. As every portion of the isolated RNA was reverse transcribed, the sequencing read expressed TCRB transcripts. Clones were sequenced by immunoSEQ multiplex PCR, and TCRdb holds only the in-frame ones, with some missing. The table includes 120,000 to 150,000 clones, about 10% detected once. Isolation of CD4+ naive, central memory, regulatory and stem cell-like memory cells was achieved by sorting via CD45RO/CCR7/CD25/CD127/CD95/CD27. The clonotype comes from a young man in good health. Sequenced input: naive CD4+ T cells from blood.

The CDR3 is CASSLGTSGGRNNEQFF. In DNA form, the CDR3 reads TGTGCCAGCAGCTTAGGGACTAGCGGGGGGCGGAACAATGAGCAGTTCTTC. The chain employs TRBV7-6 and TRBJ2-1, with 14 bases that match TRBD2. From germline, CDR1 is SGHVS and CDR2 FNYEAQ. The CDR3 totals 17 residues. V lost 1 base and J lost 5; bases outside the gene matches: 4. Variable domain in full (rest from reference TRBV7-6 and TRBJ2-1): GAGVSQSPRYKVTKRGQDVALRCDPISGHVSLYWYRQALGQGPEFLTYFNYEAQQDKSGLPNDRFSAERPEGSISTLTIQRTEQRDSAMYRCASSLGTSGGRNNEQFFGPGTRLTVL.